Shown below are 10 T cell receptor beta chains from a single sample sequenced in a study of CDR3 diversity in severe acne. TCRdb fed the PCR reads into MiXCR, producing one record per CDR3 protein. Of about 98,000 distinct CDR3 sequences listed, 51% are singletons. The sequenced sample was blood. Receptor source: a male donor with acne.

Concerning this clonotype itself: At one of its ends the junction is not consistent with the germline gene, which may arise from a read error. The chain is built from TRBV10-2 and TRBJ2-1; 16 nucleotides align to TRBD2. The CDR3 extends over 19 amino acids. Germline V gives CDR1 WSHSY, CDR2 SAAADI. CDR3 protein: CASIEGLAGGPCPYNEQFF. The CDR3 nucleotides read TGCGCCAGCATTGAGGGACTAGCGGGAGGGCCCTGCCCCTACAATGAGCAGTTCTTC.

At least ten counts were recorded for this clonotype. V is TRBV20-1 and J is TRBJ2-3; D ambiguous. CDR1 is DFQATT, CDR2 SNEGSKA, per germline (reference sequence). The CDR3 is made up of 14 amino acids. V was trimmed by 0 bases and J by 5 bases, leaving 12 bases between them. The CDR3 DNA sequence: TGCAGTGCTAGAGAGTGGGTAGGGCGAGATACGCAGTATTTT. Translating it yields CSAREWVGRDTQYF.

The sample holds one count of this clonotype. The chain joins TRBV25-1 to TRBJ1-4; D gene unclear. The CDR3 has 17 amino acids. Germline V gene sequence: CDR1 MGHDK, CDR2 SYGVNS. Between the trimmed V and J ends, which lost 1 base and 0 bases, there was a span of 12 bases. DNA of the CDR3: TGTGCCAGCAGTGAATTGGCTTGGAACCCAACTAATGAAAAACTGTTTTTT. Protein product: CASSELAWNPTNEKLFF.

V is TRBV5-1 and J is TRBJ2-7, with D perhaps being TRBD1 or TRBD2 (5 bases each). Trimming cost V 2 bases and J 3 bases, with 12 bases left between them. In germline, CDR1 is SGHRS, CDR2 YFSETQ. The CDR3 length is 14 residues. The CDR3 DNA follows: TGCGCCAGCAGCTTAACCGGGACCGGCTACGAGCAGTACTTC. Translated, it gives CASSLTGTGYEQYF.

This clonotype has ten or more counts. V is TRBV24-1 and J is TRBJ2-7; 8 bases fit TRBD1. The ends lost 1 base at V and 2 bases at J; junction bases unmatched: 6. The CDR3 runs 16 residues. Germline V gene lookup returns CDR1 KGHDR and CDR2 SFDVKD. CDR3 loop: CATSDLTWTGTYEQYF. The CDR3 DNA reads as TGTGCCACCAGTGATTTAACTTGGACAGGGACCTACGAGCAGTACTTC.

The rearrangement joins TRBV6-2 or TRBV6-3 to TRBJ2-5; tentative D call: TRBD2 (5 bases). The CDR3 has 13 residues. Germline V gene sequence: CDR1 MNHEY, CDR2 SVGEGT. The V end was cut by 5 bases, the J end by 5 bases, with 12 bases between. As DNA, the CDR3 is TGTGCCAGCAGTGCGGAGGTTGAGGAGACCCAGTACTTC. Its protein product is CASSAEVEETQYF.

V and J are TRBV7-9 and TRBJ2-3, with a possible D match to TRBD2 (5 bases). This CDR3 region has 18 residues. V lost 3 bases and J lost 2, with 21 bases in between. CDR1 is SEHNR and CDR2 is FQNEAQ in the germline V gene (reference sequence). For the CDR3, the DNA is TGTGCCAGCAGCTTGGGCATGGAGGACTCACCCATCACAGATACGCAGTATTTT. It yields the protein CASSLGMEDSPITDTQYF. Based on the CDR3 plus reference TRBV7-9 and TRBJ2-3, the full variable domain is DTGVSQNPRHKITKRGQNVTFRCDPISEHNRLYWYRQTLGQGPEFLTYFQNEAQLEKSRLLSDRFSAERPKGSFSTLEIQRTEQGDSAMYLCASSLGMEDSPITDTQYFGPGTRLTVL.

This clonotype has at least ten counts. J is TRBJ2-7 and V is TRBV6-2 or TRBV6-3, with unresolved D. Trimming took off 7 bases at V and 5 bases at J, with 3 bases between the two ends. The CDR3 is 9 residues long. From germline, CDR1 is MNHEY and CDR2 SVGEGT. CDR3 nucleotides: TGTGCCAGCACCCACGAGCAGTACTTC. Protein product: CASTHEQYF.

The chain combines TRBV3-1 with TRBJ2-5, with TRBD1 as a possible D gene (5 bases). V lost 2 bases to trimming and J lost 5 bases, with 12 bases between them. CDR1 is LGHDT, CDR2 YNNKEL, per germline (reference sequence). The CDR3 consists of 14 residues. The CDR3 nucleotides are TGTGCCAGCAGCCAATTTGGGGCCGGTGAGACCCAGTACTTC. Its protein product is CASSQFGAGETQYF.

This clonotype was picked up many times. This chain connects TRBV5-1 to TRBJ2-7, with D perhaps TRBD1 or TRBD2 (7 bases each). V was pared by 1 base and J by 0 bases, with 14 bases between. The CDR3 consists of 16 residues. Germline V gives CDR1 SGHRS, CDR2 YFSETQ. The CDR3 region has the DNA TGCGCCAGCAGCTTGAGGGGGCGGACTAGCTCCTACGAGCAGTACTTC. Protein sequence: CASSLRGRTSSYEQYF.